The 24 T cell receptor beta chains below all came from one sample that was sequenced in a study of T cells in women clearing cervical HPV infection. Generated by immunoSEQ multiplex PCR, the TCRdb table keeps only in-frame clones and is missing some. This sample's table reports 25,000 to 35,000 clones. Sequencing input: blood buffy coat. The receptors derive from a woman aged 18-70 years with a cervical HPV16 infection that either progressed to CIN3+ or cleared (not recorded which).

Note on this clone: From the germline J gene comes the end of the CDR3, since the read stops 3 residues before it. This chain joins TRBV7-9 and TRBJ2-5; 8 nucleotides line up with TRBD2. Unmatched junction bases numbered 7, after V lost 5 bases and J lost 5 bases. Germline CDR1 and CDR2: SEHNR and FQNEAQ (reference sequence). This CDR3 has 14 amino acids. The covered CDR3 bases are TGTGCCAGCAGCCACCCGGGGGGGTACGAGACC. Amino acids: CASSHPGGYET. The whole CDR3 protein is CASSHPGGYETQYF.

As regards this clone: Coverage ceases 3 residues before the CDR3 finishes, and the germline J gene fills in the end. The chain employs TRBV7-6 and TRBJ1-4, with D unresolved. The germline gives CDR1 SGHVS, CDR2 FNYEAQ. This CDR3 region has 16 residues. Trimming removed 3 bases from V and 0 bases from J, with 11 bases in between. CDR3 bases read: TGTGCCAGCAGCTTGAGGCATCACGCAACTAATGAAAAA. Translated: CASSLRHHATNEK. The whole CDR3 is CASSLRHHATNEKLFF. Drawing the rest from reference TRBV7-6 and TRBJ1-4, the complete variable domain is GAGVSQSPRYKVTKRGQDVALRCDPISGHVSLYWYRQALGQGPEFLTYFNYEAQQDKSGLPNDRFSAERPEGSISTLTIQRTEQRDSAMYRCASSLRHHATNEKLFFGSGTQLSVL.

CDR3 DNA (partial): TGCAGTGCTAGAGATTGGGAAAGAGCGGGGGGTTTGAATGAG. Protein: CSARDWERAGGLNE. The full CDR3 is CSARDWERAGGLNEQFF. This chain uses TRBV20-1 with TRBJ2-1, with 9 bases fitting TRBD2. The read terminates 3 residues ahead of where the CDR3 ends, so the germline J gene completes it. Trimming at V came to 0 bases and at J to 7 bases, leaving 13 bases not matched to a gene. Germline CDR1 reads DFQATT; CDR2 reads SNEGSKA (reference sequence). The CDR3 spans 17 residues.

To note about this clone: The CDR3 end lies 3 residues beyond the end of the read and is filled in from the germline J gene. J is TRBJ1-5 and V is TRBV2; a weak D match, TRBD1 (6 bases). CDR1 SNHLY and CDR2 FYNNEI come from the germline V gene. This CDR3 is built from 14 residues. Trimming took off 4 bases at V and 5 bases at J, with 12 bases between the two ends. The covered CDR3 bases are TGTGCCAGCAGTGGGGGCTACAGGGATCAGCCC. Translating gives CASSGGYRDQP. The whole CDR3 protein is CASSGGYRDQPQHF.

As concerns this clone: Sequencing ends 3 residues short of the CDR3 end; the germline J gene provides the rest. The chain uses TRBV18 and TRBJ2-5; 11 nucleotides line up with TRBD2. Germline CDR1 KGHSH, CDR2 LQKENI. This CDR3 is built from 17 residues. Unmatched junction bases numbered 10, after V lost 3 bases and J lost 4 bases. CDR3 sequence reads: CASSPVIAGGLGETQYF. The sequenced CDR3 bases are TGTGCCAGCTCACCCGTGATAGCGGGGGGGCTTGGAGAGACC.

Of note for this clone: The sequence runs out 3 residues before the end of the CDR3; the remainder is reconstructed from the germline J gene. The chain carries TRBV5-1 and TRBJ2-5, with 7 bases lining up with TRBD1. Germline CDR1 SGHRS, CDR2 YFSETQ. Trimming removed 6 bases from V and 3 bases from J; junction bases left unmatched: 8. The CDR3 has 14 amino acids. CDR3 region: CASTPGGEEETQYF. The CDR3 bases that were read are TGCGCCAGCACTCCAGGGGGAGAAGAAGAGACC.

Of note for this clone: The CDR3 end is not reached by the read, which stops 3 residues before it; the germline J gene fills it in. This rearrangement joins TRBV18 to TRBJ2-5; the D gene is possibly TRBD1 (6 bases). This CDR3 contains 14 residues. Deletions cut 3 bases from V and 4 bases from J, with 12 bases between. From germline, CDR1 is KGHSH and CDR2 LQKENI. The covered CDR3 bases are TGTGCCAGCTCACCCGGCCACAGGGTAGAGACC. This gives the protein CASSPGHRVET. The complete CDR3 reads CASSPGHRVETQYF.

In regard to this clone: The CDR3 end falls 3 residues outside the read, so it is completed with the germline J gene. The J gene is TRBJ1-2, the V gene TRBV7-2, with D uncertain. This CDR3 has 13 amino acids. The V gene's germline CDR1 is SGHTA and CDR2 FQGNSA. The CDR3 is CASSLAAGETYTF. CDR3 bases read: TGTGCCAGCAGCTTAGCCGCGGGAGAGACC.

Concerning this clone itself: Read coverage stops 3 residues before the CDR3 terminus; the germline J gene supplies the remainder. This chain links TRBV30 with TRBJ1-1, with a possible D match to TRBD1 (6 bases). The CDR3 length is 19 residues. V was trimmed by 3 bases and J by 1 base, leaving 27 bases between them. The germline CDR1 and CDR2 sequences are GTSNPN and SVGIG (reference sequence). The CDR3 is CAWRGYPQGYMLSNTEAFF. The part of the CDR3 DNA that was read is TGTGCCTGGAGAGGCTACCCGCAGGGGTATATGCTTTCGAACACTGAA.

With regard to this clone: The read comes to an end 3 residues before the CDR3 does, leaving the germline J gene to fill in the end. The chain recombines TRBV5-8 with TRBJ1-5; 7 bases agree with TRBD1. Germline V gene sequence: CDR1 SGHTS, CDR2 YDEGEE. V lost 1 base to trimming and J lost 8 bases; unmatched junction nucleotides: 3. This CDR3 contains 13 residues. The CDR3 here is CASSLIQGKPQHF. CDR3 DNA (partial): TGTGCCAGCAGCTTGATACAGGGGAAGCCC.

Incomplete CDR3 DNA: TGTGCCAGCACCCTTAGACCGGGGGACAGGTCTGGAAACACC. This encodes CASTLRPGDRSGNT. The entire CDR3 is CASTLRPGDRSGNTIYF. The rearrangement joins TRBV7-8 to TRBJ1-3; 8 bases are shared with TRBD1. The DNA ends 3 residues before the CDR3 does, and the rest of the CDR3 is filled in from the germline J gene. CDR3 size: 17 residues. The germline V gene has CDR1 SGHVS and CDR2 FQNEAQ. V lost 7 bases and J lost 1; bases outside the gene matches: 12.

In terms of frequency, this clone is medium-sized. The sequenced part of the CDR3 DNA is TGTGCCAGCAGCCCCCGCAGGTCGCTAGCGGTTCGCCCGCTGAACACCGGGGAG. Translation: CASSPRRSLAVRPLNTGE. The entire CDR3 protein reads CASSPRRSLAVRPLNTGELFF. V usage is TRBV4-2 and J usage is TRBJ2-2; TRBD2 aligns across 7 bases. The CDR3 is cut off 3 residues early in the read; its end comes from the germline J gene. Germline V gives CDR1 LGHNA, CDR2 YNFKEQ. V trimming: 4 bases; J trimming: 1 base; junction bases outside the gene matches: 21. The CDR3 spans 21 residues.

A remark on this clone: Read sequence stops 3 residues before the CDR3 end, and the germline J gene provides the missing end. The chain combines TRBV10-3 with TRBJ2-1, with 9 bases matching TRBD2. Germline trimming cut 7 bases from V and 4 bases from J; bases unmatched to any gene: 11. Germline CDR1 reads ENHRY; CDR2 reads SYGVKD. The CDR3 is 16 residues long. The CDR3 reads CAITHLSSGDYNEQFF. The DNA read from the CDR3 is TGTGCCATCACCCATCTGTCTAGCGGGGATTACAATGAG.

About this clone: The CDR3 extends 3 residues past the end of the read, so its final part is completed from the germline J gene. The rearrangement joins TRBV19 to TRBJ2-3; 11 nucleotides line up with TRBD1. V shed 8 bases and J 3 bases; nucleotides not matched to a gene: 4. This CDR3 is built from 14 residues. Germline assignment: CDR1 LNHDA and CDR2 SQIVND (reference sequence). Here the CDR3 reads CASGDRGLTDTQYF. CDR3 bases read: TGTGCCAGTGGGGACAGGGGGTTGACAGATACG.

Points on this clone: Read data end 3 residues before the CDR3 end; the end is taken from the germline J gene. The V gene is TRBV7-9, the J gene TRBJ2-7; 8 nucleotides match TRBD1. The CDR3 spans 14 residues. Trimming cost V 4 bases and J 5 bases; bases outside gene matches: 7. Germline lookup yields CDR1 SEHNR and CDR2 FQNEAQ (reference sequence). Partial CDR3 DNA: TGTGCCAGCAGCTCCGACAGGGGCAGGAACGAG. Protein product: CASSSDRGRNE. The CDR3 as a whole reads CASSSDRGRNEQYF.

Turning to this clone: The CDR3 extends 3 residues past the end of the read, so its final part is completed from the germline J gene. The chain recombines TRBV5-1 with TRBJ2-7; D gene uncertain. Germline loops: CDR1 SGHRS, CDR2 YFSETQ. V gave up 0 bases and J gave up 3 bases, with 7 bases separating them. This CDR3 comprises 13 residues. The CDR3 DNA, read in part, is TGCGCCAGCAGCTTGGAAAGGTTCTACGAG. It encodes CASSLERFYE. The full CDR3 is CASSLERFYEQYF.

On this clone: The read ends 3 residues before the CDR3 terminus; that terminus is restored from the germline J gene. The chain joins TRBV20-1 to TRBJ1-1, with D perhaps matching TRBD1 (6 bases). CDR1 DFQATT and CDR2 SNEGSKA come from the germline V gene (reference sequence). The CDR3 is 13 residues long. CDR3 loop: CSASLDSLNAAFF. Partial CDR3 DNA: TGCAGTGCCAGCCTGGACAGCCTTAACGCA.

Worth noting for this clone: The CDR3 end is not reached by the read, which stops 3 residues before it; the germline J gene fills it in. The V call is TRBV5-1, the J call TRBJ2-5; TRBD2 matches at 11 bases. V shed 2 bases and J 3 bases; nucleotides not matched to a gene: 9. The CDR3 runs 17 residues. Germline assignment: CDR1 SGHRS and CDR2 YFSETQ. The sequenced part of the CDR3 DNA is TGCGCCAGCAGCTTATTAGCGGGGGGGCCGGAAAAAGAGACC. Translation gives CASSLLAGGPEKET. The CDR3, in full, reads CASSLLAGGPEKETQYF.

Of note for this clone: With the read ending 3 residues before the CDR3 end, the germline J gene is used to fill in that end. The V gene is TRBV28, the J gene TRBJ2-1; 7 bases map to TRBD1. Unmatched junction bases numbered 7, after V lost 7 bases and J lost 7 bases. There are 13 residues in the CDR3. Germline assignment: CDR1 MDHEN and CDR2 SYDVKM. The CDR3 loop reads CASTPGQLNEQFF. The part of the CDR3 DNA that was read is TGTGCCAGCACCCCGGGACAGTTGAATGAG.

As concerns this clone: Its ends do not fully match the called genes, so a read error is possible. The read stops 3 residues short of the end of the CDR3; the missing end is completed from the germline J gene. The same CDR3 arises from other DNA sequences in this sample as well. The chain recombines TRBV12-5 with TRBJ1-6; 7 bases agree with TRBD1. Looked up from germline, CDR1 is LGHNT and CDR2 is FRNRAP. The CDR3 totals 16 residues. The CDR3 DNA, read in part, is TGTGCTAGTGGTTTGCTAGACAGGGCATATAATTCCCCC. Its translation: CASGLLDRAYNSP. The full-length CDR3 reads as CASGLLDRAYNSPLHF.

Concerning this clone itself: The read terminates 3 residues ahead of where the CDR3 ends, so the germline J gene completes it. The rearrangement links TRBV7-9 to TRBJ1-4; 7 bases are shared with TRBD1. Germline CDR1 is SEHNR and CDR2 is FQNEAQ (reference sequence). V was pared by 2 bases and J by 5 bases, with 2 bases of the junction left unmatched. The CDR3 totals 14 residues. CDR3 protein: CASSLRQGNEKLFF. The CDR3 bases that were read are TGTGCCAGCAGCTTACGACAGGGCAATGAAAAA.

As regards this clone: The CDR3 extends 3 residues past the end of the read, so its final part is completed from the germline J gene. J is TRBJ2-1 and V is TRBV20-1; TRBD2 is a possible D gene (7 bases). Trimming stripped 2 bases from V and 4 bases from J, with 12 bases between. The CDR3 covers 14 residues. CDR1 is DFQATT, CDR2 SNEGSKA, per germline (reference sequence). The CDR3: CSARRGGGYNEQFF. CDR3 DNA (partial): TGCAGTGCTAGAAGGGGGGGTGGTTACAATGAG.

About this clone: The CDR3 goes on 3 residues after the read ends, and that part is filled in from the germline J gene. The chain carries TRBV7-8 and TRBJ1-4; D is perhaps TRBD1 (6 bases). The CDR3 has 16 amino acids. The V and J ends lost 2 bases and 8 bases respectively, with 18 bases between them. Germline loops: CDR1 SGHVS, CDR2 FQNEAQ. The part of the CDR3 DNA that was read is TGTGCCAGCAGCTTATACATTCAGGGGTTCGAGGAAAAA. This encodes CASSLYIQGFEEK. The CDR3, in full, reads CASSLYIQGFEEKLFF.

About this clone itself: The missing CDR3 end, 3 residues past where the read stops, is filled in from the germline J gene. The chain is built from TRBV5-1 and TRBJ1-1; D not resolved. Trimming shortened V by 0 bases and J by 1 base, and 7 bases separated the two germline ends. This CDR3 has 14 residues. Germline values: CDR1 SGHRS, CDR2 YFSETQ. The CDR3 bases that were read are TGCGCCAGCAGCTTGGGCCCGGGGAACACTGAA. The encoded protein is CASSLGPGNTE. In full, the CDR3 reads CASSLGPGNTEAFF.